Shown below are 31 T cell receptor beta chains from a single sample sequenced in a study of OX40 agonist ivuxolimab in advanced cancers. The protocol was immunoSEQ multiplex PCR, while the TCRdb copy is restricted to in-frame clones and leaves out a portion. The data hold tens of thousands of clones, with around 87% observed a single time. The material sequenced was CD4+ or CD8+ T cells sorted from blood, taken in a trial of the OX40 agonist ivuxolimab. The receptors stem from an adult with an advanced solid tumor such as melanoma, head and neck, liver or kidney cancer.

A remark on this clone: A junction boundary mismatches the germline segment, possibly from a read error. Distinct nucleotide sequences in the sample also encode this CDR3. This CDR3 reads CATSRGVRHNEQFF. In nucleotides, the CDR3 is TGTGCCACCAGCCGGGGGGTACGCCACAACGAGCAGTTCTTC. The rearrangement joins TRBV15 to TRBJ2-1; 7 bases line up with TRBD2. The germline CDR1 and CDR2 sequences are LNHNV and YYDKDF (reference sequence). The CDR3 has 14 residues. The variable domain in full, completed from reference TRBV15 and TRBJ2-1, reads DAMVIQNPRYQVTQFGKPVTLSCSQTLNHNVMYWYQQKSSQAPKLLFHYYDKDFNNEADTPDNFQSRRPNTSFCFLDIRSPGLGDTAMYLCATSRGVRHNEQFFGPGTRLTVL.

The chain couples TRBV4-1 to TRBJ1-1; D gene unclear. V lost 1 base, J lost 1 base, and 13 bases lay in between. Germline CDR1 MGHRA, CDR2 YSYEKL. There are 16 residues in the CDR3. The CDR3 bases are TGCGCCAGCAGCCAAGTTAACCACCTCTGGAACACTGAAGCTTTCTTT. It is translated as CASSQVNHLWNTEAFF.

The chain uses TRBV7-9 and TRBJ2-2; 7 bases are a match to TRBD1. Germline CDR1 SEHNR, CDR2 FQNEAQ (reference sequence). Trimming at V came to 2 bases and at J to 4 bases, leaving 7 bases not matched to a gene. CDR3 length: 16 residues. CDR3 nucleotide sequence: TGTGCCAGCAGCTTAAGTAGGACAGGTTTCACCGGGGAGCTGTTTTTT. Protein: CASSLSRTGFTGELFF.

The chain employs TRBV6-4 and TRBJ1-2, with 10 nucleotides matching TRBD1. This CDR3 is 16 amino acids long. The trim removed 5 bases at V and 4 bases at J, leaving 10 bases unmatched. The germline V gene has CDR1 MRHNA and CDR2 SNTAGT. The chain's CDR3 is CASSPVTGTGAYGYTF. DNA for the CDR3: TGTGCCAGCAGTCCTGTAACGGGGACAGGGGCCTATGGCTACACCTTC.

V and J are TRBV6-4 and TRBJ1-4; possibly TRBD1 for D (6 bases). This CDR3 is 15 amino acids long. Deletions cut 10 bases from V and 5 bases from J, with 20 bases between. Germline CDR1 MRHNA, CDR2 SNTAGT. The CDR3, as DNA: TGTGCCATCATCCGCCGGACAGCTCAGAATGAAAAACTGTTTTTT. Translation gives CAIIRRTAQNEKLFF.

This sequence joins TRBV2 and TRBJ1-5; maybe TRBD1 (6 bases). V gave up 6 bases and J gave up 2 bases, with 23 bases separating them. This CDR3 spans 18 amino acids. Germline V gene data show CDR1 as SNHLY and CDR2 as FYNNEI. CDR3 amino acids: CASRPYDRRTGGNQPQHF. CDR3 DNA: TGTGCCAGCAGGCCGTATGACAGGAGGACGGGGGGCAATCAGCCCCAGCATTTT.

The V call is TRBV4-1, the J call TRBJ2-3; 10 bases line up with TRBD2. Germline CDR1 and CDR2: MGHRA and YSYEKL. The V gene end was trimmed by 0 bases and the J gene end by 4 bases; junction bases not matched to a gene: 4. CDR3 length: 16 amino acids. CDR3 coding DNA: TGCGCCAGCAGCCAAGATGGCCTAGCGGGAGCAGATACGCAGTATTTT. This encodes CASSQDGLAGADTQYF.

The J gene is TRBJ1-6, the V gene TRBV25-1, with D tentatively TRBD1 (6 bases). This CDR3 comprises 16 residues. The germline V gene has CDR1 MGHDK and CDR2 SYGVNS. The V gene lost 5 bases and the J gene lost 8 bases, with 19 bases spanning the gap. CDR3 in amino acids: CASSPGRGRGYSPLHF. CDR3 DNA sequence: TGTGCCAGCAGTCCCGGCAGGGGAAGGGGTTATTCACCCCTCCACTTT.

The V call is TRBV27, the J call TRBJ1-1; TRBD1 matches 7 bases. The CDR3 runs to 15 residues. V was clipped by 6 bases and J by 8 bases; unmatched bases: 15. Germline lookup yields CDR1 MNHEY and CDR2 SMNVEV (reference sequence). The CDR3 coding sequence is TGTGCCAGCAGAAAGGGGGCTGGATTGGACAGGGAAGCTTTCTTT. This codes for CASRKGAGLDREAFF.

V is TRBV28 and J is TRBJ2-7; 13 bases agree with TRBD2. This CDR3 contains 17 residues. Germline trimming cut 4 bases from V and 2 bases from J; bases unmatched to any gene: 8. Germline lookup yields CDR1 MDHEN and CDR2 SYDVKM. The CDR3 here is CASSSGQGTSGAYEQYF. For the CDR3, the DNA is TGTGCCAGCAGTTCGGGACAGGGGACTAGCGGGGCCTACGAGCAGTACTTC.

The chain is built from TRBV14 and TRBJ2-7; 7 bases are shared with TRBD1. V trimming: 8 bases; J trimming: 10 bases; junction bases outside the gene matches: 8. Per the germline V gene, CDR1 is SGHDN and CDR2 is FVKESK. The CDR3 has 11 residues. The CDR3 DNA reads as TGTGCCAGCGGAAGGGGGACAGATCAGTACTTC. This translates into CASGRGTDQYF. The full variable domain, completed using reference TRBV14 and TRBJ2-7, is EAGVTQFPSHSVIEKGQTVTLRCDPISGHDNLYWYRRVMGKEIKFLLHFVKESKQDESGMPNNRFLAERTGGTYSTLKVQPAELEDSGVYFCASGRGTDQYFGPGTRLTVT.

The chain uses TRBV10-3 and TRBJ1-4, with 9 nucleotides matching TRBD1. Trimming cost V 10 bases and J 8 bases; bases outside gene matches: 11. The germline gives CDR1 ENHRY, CDR2 SYGVKD. The CDR3 length is 14 residues. The CDR3 sequence is CATCVGTGKEKLFF. The CDR3 coding sequence is TGTGCCACCTGCGTAGGGACAGGGAAAGAAAAACTGTTTTTT.

The rearrangement links TRBV7-2 to TRBJ1-4; D unresolved. Per the germline V gene, CDR1 is SGHTA and CDR2 is FQGNSA. This CDR3 contains 14 residues. V was cut by 3 bases and J by 8 bases, with 13 bases left in between. CDR3 bases: TGTGCCAGCAGCTTGTCTCGGGGAGGAGAAAAACTGTTTTTT. Protein product: CASSLSRGGEKLFF.

This clone was detected only once. The chain employs TRBV5-1 and TRBJ2-7; 7 positions agree with TRBD1. Trimming took 4 bases from V and 0 from J; bases not matched to a gene: 7. CDR1 and CDR2 from the germline V gene are SGHRS and YFSETQ. The length of the CDR3 is 15 residues. Here the CDR3 reads CASSPNRDSSYEQYF. CDR3 bases: TGCGCCAGCAGCCCAAACCGGGACAGCTCCTACGAGCAGTACTTC.

The chain links TRBV5-1 to TRBJ2-5; the match to TRBD1 covers 10 bases. Germline V CDR1 and CDR2: SGHRS, YFSETQ. The CDR3 is 16 amino acids. V lost 4 bases to trimming and J lost 4 bases; unmatched junction nucleotides: 10. CDR3 in amino acids: CASSGHAGQGGETQYF. CDR3 DNA: TGCGCCAGCAGCGGTCACGCAGGACAGGGGGGAGAGACCCAGTACTTC.

This chain uses TRBV19 with TRBJ2-2; 9 nucleotides align to TRBD1. Germline CDR1 is LNHDA and CDR2 is SQIVND (reference sequence). J lost 4 bases, V lost 4 bases, and 4 bases had no gene match. This CDR3 region has 15 residues. CDR3 nucleotides: TGTGCCAGTAGTAGACGACAGGGGGGCACCGGGGAGCTGTTTTTT. It specifies CASSRRQGGTGELFF.

The chain employs TRBV5-4 and TRBJ1-6, with a tentative D call TRBD1 (6 bases). The germline V and J ends were trimmed by 4 bases and 6 bases, with 20 bases remaining between them. The germline V gene encodes CDR1 SGHNT and CDR2 YYREEE (reference sequence). The CDR3 is made up of 17 amino acids. CDR3 region: CASSRIQGGFSNSPLHF. As DNA, the CDR3 is TGTGCCAGCAGCCGTATACAGGGCGGATTCAGTAATTCACCCCTCCACTTT.

The CDR3 loop is CASSRIVSGAYEQYF. The CDR3 DNA reads as TGTGCCAGCAGCCGGATAGTTTCGGGGGCCTACGAGCAGTACTTC. This rearrangement joins TRBV5-6 to TRBJ2-7; possible D gene TRBD2, 6 bases. V shed 4 bases and J shed 2 bases, with 16 bases lying between them. This CDR3 has 15 amino acids. The germline V gene encodes CDR1 SGHDT and CDR2 YYEEEE.

This chain links TRBV27 with TRBJ1-4; 8 nucleotides match TRBD1. V trimming: 8 bases; J trimming: 3 bases; junction bases outside the gene matches: 11. The germline V gene has CDR1 MNHEY and CDR2 SMNVEV (reference sequence). This CDR3 is 16 amino acids long. CDR3 in amino acids: CASRRVETGANEKLFF. CDR3 sequence (DNA): TGTGCCAGCCGCCGCGTCGAGACAGGGGCTAATGAAAAACTGTTTTTT.

This clone was seen just once. The chain has TRBV6-1 and TRBJ1-1; no firm D call. CDR3 length equals 15 residues. Per germline, CDR1 MNHNS and CDR2 SASEGT. V was trimmed by 3 bases and J by 0 bases, leaving 11 bases between them. CDR3 protein: CASSDPGRVNTEAFF. DNA for the CDR3: TGTGCCAGCAGTGACCCCGGTAGAGTGAACACTGAAGCTTTCTTT.

V usage is TRBV6-1 and J usage is TRBJ2-3, with unresolved D. Trimming stripped 4 bases from V and 0 bases from J, with 11 bases between. The germline gives CDR1 MNHNS, CDR2 SASEGT. The length of the CDR3 is 15 residues. The CDR3 bases are TGTGCCAGCAGTGGAGTCCTTACTAGCACAGATACGCAGTATTTT. It is translated as CASSGVLTSTDTQYF.

The chain uses TRBV6-5 and TRBJ2-5; possibly TRBD1 or TRBD2 for D (5 bases each). The V and J ends lost 4 bases and 5 bases respectively, with 17 bases between them. The length of the CDR3 is 15 residues. In germline, CDR1 is MNHEY, CDR2 SVGAGI. This CDR3 reads CASSSHRYGAETQYF. For the CDR3, the DNA is TGTGCCAGCAGTTCCCATAGGTACGGGGCCGAGACCCAGTACTTC.

This clone was seen just once. The chain is built from TRBV2 and TRBJ2-2; 11 bases line up with TRBD1. Per germline, CDR1 SNHLY and CDR2 FYNNEI. The CDR3 is 15 residues long. V gave up 5 bases and J gave up 5 bases; unmatched junction bases: 4. CDR3 DNA sequence: TGTGCCAGCAGTTGGACAGGGGGCAGGACCGGGGAGCTGTTTTTT. Translating it yields CASSWTGGRTGELFF.

This chain uses TRBV4-2 with TRBJ2-7; possible D gene TRBD2, 5 bases. This CDR3 has 14 amino acids. Germline assignment: CDR1 LGHNA and CDR2 YNFKEQ. V lost 0 bases and J lost 3, with 9 bases in between. CDR3 in amino acids: CASSQDARDYEQYF. CDR3 sequence (DNA): TGTGCCAGCAGCCAAGATGCGAGGGACTACGAGCAGTACTTC.

The chain couples TRBV7-6 to TRBJ2-1, with 15 bases aligning to TRBD2. J lost 7 bases, V lost 5 bases, and 9 bases had no gene match. This CDR3 comprises 17 residues. Germline V CDR1 and CDR2: SGHVS, FNYEAQ. CDR3: CASSPGTSGRRRNEQFF. In DNA, the CDR3 is TGTGCCAGCAGCCCCGGGACTAGCGGGAGGCGGAGGAATGAGCAGTTCTTC.

Only a few counts were recorded for this clone. The V and J genes are TRBV11-2 and TRBJ2-7; D is unresolved. V lost 5 bases, J lost 3 bases, and 17 bases lay in between. Germline lookup yields CDR1 SGHAT and CDR2 FQNNGV. This CDR3 is built from 15 residues. The CDR3 sequence: CASSRYGGPDYEQYF. The CDR3 region has the DNA TGTGCCAGCAGCCGTTACGGTGGTCCCGACTACGAGCAGTACTTC.

V gene TRBV2 combines with J gene TRBJ1-5, with D uncertain. The V gene's germline CDR1 is SNHLY and CDR2 FYNNEI. The CDR3 totals 14 residues. V was shortened by 7 bases and J by 2 bases, with 12 bases between the two germline ends. For the CDR3, the DNA is TGTGCCAGCAACTACGGGTTCCGCAATCAGCCCCAGCATTTT. Its translation is CASNYGFRNQPQHF.

The V call is TRBV6-1, the J call TRBJ1-2; D is perhaps TRBD1 (5 bases). CDR1 MNHNS and CDR2 SASEGT come from the germline V gene. CDR3 length: 16 residues. V lost 2 bases, J lost 4 bases, and 17 bases lay in between. The CDR3 region is CASSEIGRGRGYGYTF. CDR3 DNA: TGTGCCAGCAGTGAAATAGGAAGGGGACGTGGCTATGGCTACACCTTC.

This sequence joins TRBV27 and TRBJ1-2; TRBD1 aligns across 9 bases. Losses at the gene ends were 4 bases for V and 5 bases for J; bases not matched to a gene: 20. CDR1 is MNHEY, CDR2 SMNVEV, per germline (reference sequence). This CDR3 region has 19 residues. The CDR3 DNA reads TGTGCCAGCAGTTCGATTTTGGGGGTCCACAGGGGGCGCGGGTATGGCTACACCTTC. It codes for CASSSILGVHRGRGYGYTF.

The V call is TRBV27, the J call TRBJ2-3, with TRBD2 matching 10 bases. The CDR3 loop spans 13 amino acids. V lost 6 bases and J lost 15; bases outside the gene matches: 12. Looked up from germline, CDR1 is MNHEY and CDR2 is SMNVEV (reference sequence). CDR3 coding DNA: TGTGCCAGCAGGCCATCTAGCGGGAGCGCCTTTTATTTT. Translated, it gives CASRPSSGSAFYF.

The chain carries TRBV5-1 and TRBJ1-1; TRBD1 might be the D (6 bases). CDR1 is SGHRS, CDR2 YFSETQ, per germline. The CDR3 sequence is 14 residues long. The germline V and J ends were trimmed by 3 bases and 1 base, with 10 bases remaining between them. As DNA, the CDR3 is TGCGCCAGCAGCTCGATAGGGGGGAACACTGAAGCTTTCTTT. This sequence encodes CASSSIGGNTEAFF.